This T cell receptor beta chain was recovered during a study of CD8+ T cells in alopecia areata. cDNA reverse transcribed from extracted RNA served as the sequencing template. TCRdb keeps only in-frame clones here, not all; method: immunoSEQ multiplex PCR. The table includes 200,000 to 250,000 clones, 50% to 70% detected once. The CDR3 runs to 14 residues. V lost 10 bases and J lost 4; bases outside the gene matches: 9. Germline V gene lookup returns CDR1 MNHEY and CDR2 SMNVEV (reference sequence). This specimen consisted of CD4+ T cells sorted from blood, obtained at week 0. The genes are TRBV27 and TRBJ1-1, with 10 positions matching TRBD1. This clonotype originated in a human donor with alopecia areata. CDR3 DNA sequence: TGTGCCACCTACATGGGACAGGGGAGCACTGAAGCTTTCTTT. As protein: CATYMGQGSTEAFF.